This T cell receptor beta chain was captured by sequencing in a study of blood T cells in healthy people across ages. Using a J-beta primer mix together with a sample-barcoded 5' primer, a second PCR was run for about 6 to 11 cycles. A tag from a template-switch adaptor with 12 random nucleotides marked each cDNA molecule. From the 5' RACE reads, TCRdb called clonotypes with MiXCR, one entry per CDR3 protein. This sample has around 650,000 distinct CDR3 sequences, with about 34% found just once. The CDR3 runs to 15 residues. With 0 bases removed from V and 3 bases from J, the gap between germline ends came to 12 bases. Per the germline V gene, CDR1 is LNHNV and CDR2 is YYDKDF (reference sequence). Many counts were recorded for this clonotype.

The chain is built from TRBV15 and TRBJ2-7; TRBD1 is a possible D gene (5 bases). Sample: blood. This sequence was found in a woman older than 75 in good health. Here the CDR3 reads CATSRDSARDYEQYF. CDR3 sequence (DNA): TGTGCCACCAGCAGAGATTCGGCCAGGGACTACGAGCAGTACTTC.